This T cell receptor beta chain derives from a study of blood T cell repertoires in COVID-19. Study details: The United States, Italy and Spain provided the acute and convalescent COVID-19 samples. The cDNA or gDNA used as material had been derived from T cells, B-cell-depleted T cells, or PBMCs.

Here immunoSEQ multiplex PCR was the method, and the copy in TCRdb shows in-frame clones only, minus some. The table shows around 100,000 clones, with about 90% occurring only once. The receptor was derived from a man in his forties or fifties with acute or convalescent COVID-19. Sequences were obtained from peripheral blood.

The CDR3 DNA reads as TGTGCCAGCAGCTTGGCAGGGGGCATTATTAATGAGCAGTTCTTC. Its protein is CASSLAGGIINEQFF. This chain uses TRBV5-4 with TRBJ2-1, with 8 bases lining up with TRBD1. V was clipped by 0 bases and J by 7 bases; unmatched bases: 6. The CDR3 contains 15 residues. Per germline, CDR1 SGHNT and CDR2 YYREEE (reference sequence).